These T cell receptor beta chains were read from a single sample in a study of blood T cell repertoires in COVID-19. Generated by immunoSEQ multiplex PCR, the TCRdb table keeps only in-frame clones and is missing some. The table lists roughly 170,000 clones, roughly 89% of them singletons. The sequenced sample was peripheral blood. The origin of the receptors is a woman between 65 and 79 years old with COVID-19, enrolled during active disease. CDR3s include the opening cysteine and the closing phenylalanine or tryptophan. The D gene is left open where the match is weak. Expanded clones are given a class, and other clones once, few, many or no size at all.

>TRBV18|once|.|TRBJ2-7
TGTGCCAGCTCACCGTCGTCGTCCTCCTACGAGCAGTACTTC
CASSPSSSSYEQYF
>TRBV28|.|.|TRBJ2-6
TGTGCCAGCAGTCCACAAAGCTCTGGGGCCAACGTCCTGACTTTC
CASSPQSSGANVLTF
>TRBV2|.|TRBD1|TRBJ2-2
TGTGCCAGCAGAGACACAGGGGGTACGAACACCGGGGAGCTGTTTTTT
CASRDTGGTNTGELFF
>TRBV7-9|.|TRBD1|TRBJ1-3
TGTGCCAGCAGCTTCATCACAGGGGGAGCTGGAAACACCATATATTTT
CASSFITGGAGNTIYF
>TRBV30|.|.|TRBJ2-7
TGTGCCTGGACCGAGGGTGCCCAGGAGCAGTACTTC
CAWTEGAQEQYF
>TRBV11-3|.|TRBD2|TRBJ2-1
TGTGCCAGCCTTCCGGGAGGAGAAGGGGAGCAGTTCTTC
CASLPGGEGEQFF
>TRBV30|.|.|TRBJ1-2
TGTGCCTGGAGTGATAGGCAGGGTGATGCCTACACCTTC
CAWSDRQGDAYTF
>TRBV6-5|.|TRBD1|TRBJ2-2
TGTGCCAGCAGACAGGGGGCGTCGGGTACCGGGGAGCTGTTTTTT
CASRQGASGTGELFF
>TRBV7-9|.|.|TRBJ1-5
TGTGCCAGCAGCTTAGGGCAGGGCAATCAGCCCCAGCATTTT
CASSLGQGNQPQHF
>TRBV18|.|TRBD1|TRBJ2-5
TGTGCCAGCTCAGGAATGGACAGGGGAGAGACCCAGTACTTC
CASSGMDRGETQYF
>TRBV9|.|TRBD1|TRBJ2-7
TGTGCCAGCAGCGTGGGAGACAGGGCCACATACGAGCAGTACTTC
CASSVGDRATYEQYF
>TRBV7-9|.|TRBD2|TRBJ2-7
TGTGCCAGCAGCTTAACTAGCGGGGGGCGTTTTGGCGAGCAGTACTTC
CASSLTSGGRFGEQYF
>TRBV28|.|TRBD1|TRBJ2-2
TGTGCCAGCAGTTTATTAAATGACAGGGGGCTTGCGGGGCGGACCGGGGAGCTGTTTTTT
CASSLLNDRGLAGRTGELFF
>TRBV6-5|.|TRBD1|TRBJ2-7
TGTGCCAGCAGTTCCCCGGGACAGGGGGCGTACGAGCAGTACTTC
CASSSPGQGAYEQYF
>TRBV5-1|.|.|TRBJ1-1
TGCGCCAGCAGCCCCAAAACAGGGAACACTGAAGCTTTCTTT
CASSPKTGNTEAFF
>TRBV28|.|TRBD1|TRBJ1-2
TGTGCCAGCTGGGACAGGGTTAGGAACTATGGCTACACCTTC
CASWDRVRNYGYTF
>TRBV20-1|.|.|TRBJ2-4
TGCAGTGCCGTACACAAAAACATTCAGTACTTC
CSAVHKNIQYF
>TRBV28|.|.|TRBJ1-6
TGTGCCAGCACCCCCCCCTTGTGGCAGTATAATTCACCCCTCCACTTT
CASTPPLWQYNSPLHF
>TRBV14|.|TRBD2|TRBJ2-3
TGTGCCAGCAGCGCCACTAGCGGCCCTTCGGGTACGCAGTATTTT
CASSATSGPSGTQYF
>TRBV6-5|.|.|TRBJ1-5
TGTGCCAGCCGCCTTGGACTCCAAGGTGGGCCCCAGCATTTT
CASRLGLQGGPQHF
>TRBV7-2|.|TRBD1|TRBJ1-5
TGTGCCAGCAGCGATCAGGGGGGCAATCAGCCCCAGCATTTT
CASSDQGGNQPQHF
>TRBV24-1|.|.|TRBJ2-1
TGTGCCACCAGACTAAAAGAAACCGGGATACAGTTCTTC
CATRLKETGIQFF
>TRBV30|.|TRBD2|TRBJ2-7
TGTGCCTGGAAGCGGGACTTGCATGACGAGCAGTACTTC
CAWKRDLHDEQYF
>TRBV7-2|.|TRBD1|TRBJ1-2
TGTGCCAGCAGCTCCAAGACAGGGGGCCTCTGGGGCTACACCTTC
CASSSKTGGLWGYTF
>TRBV6-5|.|.|TRBJ1-5
TGTGCCAGCAGGACAGGACAGATCAATCAGCCCCAGCATTTT
CASRTGQINQPQHF
>TRBV5-1|.|TRBD1|TRBJ2-2
TGCGCCAGCAGCTTGGGGACAGGTTCGAACACCGGGGAGCTGTTTTTT
CASSLGTGSNTGELFF
>TRBV11-2|once|.|TRBJ1-1
TGTGCCAGCAGCTTAGAGTTTGGGTCTAGGAACACTGAAGCTTTCTTT
CASSLEFGSRNTEAFF
>TRBV11-3|.|TRBD1|TRBJ1-6
TGTGCCAGCAAAGGGGGACAGGGGCAGAATTCACCCCTCCACTTT
CASKGGQGQNSPLHF
>TRBV29-1|.|.|TRBJ2-1
TGCAGCGTTGAAGTCCACCGGGACAATGAGCAGTTCTTC
CSVEVHRDNEQFF
>TRBV6-1|once|.|TRBJ2-1
TGTGCCAGCAGTGAAGCGGCCTCTTACAATGAGCAGTTCTTC
CASSEAASYNEQFF
>TRBV7-3|few|.|TRBJ1-6
TGTGCCAGCAGCTTAACGAACATAAATTCACCCCTCCACTTT
CASSLTNINSPLHF
>TRBV15|.|TRBD1|TRBJ2-1
TGTGCCACCAGCAAGGGACAGTACAATGAGCAGTTCTTC
CATSKGQYNEQFF
>TRBV14|.|.|TRBJ2-1
TGTGCCAGCAGCCCCTATGAGAGGGCTGAGCAGTTCTTC
CASSPYERAEQFF
>TRBV7-6|.|.|TRBJ1-1
TGTGCCAGCAGCTTAGCGGGAGGAAACACTGAAGCTTTCTTT
CASSLAGGNTEAFF
>TRBV7-2|.|.|TRBJ1-5
TGTGCCAGCAGCTTGGGGAGTAGTAGCAATCAGCCCCAGCATTTT
CASSLGSSSNQPQHF
>TRBV29-1|.|TRBD1|TRBJ1-1
TGCAGCGGAACCCAGACAGGGATGAACACTGAAGCTTTCTTT
CSGTQTGMNTEAFF
>TRBV28|.|.|TRBJ2-7
TGTGCCAGCAGTACAGGGTTTATGTCCTACGAGCAGTACTTC
CASSTGFMSYEQYF
>TRBV6-5|.|.|TRBJ2-4
TGTGCCAGCAGTTGGTCCCTAGGGGAAAACAACATTCAGTACTTC
CASSWSLGENNIQYF
>TRBV4-2|.|.|TRBJ1-3
TGTGCCAGCAGCCTGATCTCCGGGGATGGAAACACCATATATTTT
CASSLISGDGNTIYF
>TRBV11-2|.|.|TRBJ2-7
TGTGCCAGCAGCCGTAGCGGACCTTACGAGCAGTACTTC
CASSRSGPYEQYF
>TRBV9|.|.|TRBJ1-5
TGTGCCAGCAGCCCTAGGGGAGGGAGGCGCAATCAGCCCCAGCATTTT
CASSPRGGRRNQPQHF
>TRBV18|once|.|TRBJ1-5
TGTGCCAGCTCAGTCTCAGGGTATAGCAATCAGCCCCAGCATTTT
CASSVSGYSNQPQHF
>TRBV21-1|.|.|TRBJ2-1
TGTGCCAGCAGCAAAGCGAAGGGGACATCCTACAATGAGCAGTTCTTC
CASSKAKGTSYNEQFF